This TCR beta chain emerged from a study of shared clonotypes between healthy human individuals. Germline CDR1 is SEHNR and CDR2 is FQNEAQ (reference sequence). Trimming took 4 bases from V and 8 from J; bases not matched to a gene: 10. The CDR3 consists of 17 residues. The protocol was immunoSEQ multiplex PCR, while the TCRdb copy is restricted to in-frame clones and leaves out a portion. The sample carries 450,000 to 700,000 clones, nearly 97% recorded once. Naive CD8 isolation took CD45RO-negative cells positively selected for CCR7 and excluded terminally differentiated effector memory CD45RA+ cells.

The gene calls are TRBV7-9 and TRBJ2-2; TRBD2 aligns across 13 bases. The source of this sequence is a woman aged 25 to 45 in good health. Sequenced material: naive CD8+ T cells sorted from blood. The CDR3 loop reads CASSSWEKTSGRGELFF. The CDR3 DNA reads TGTGCCAGCAGCTCCTGGGAGAAGACTAGCGGGAGGGGGGAGCTGTTTTTT.